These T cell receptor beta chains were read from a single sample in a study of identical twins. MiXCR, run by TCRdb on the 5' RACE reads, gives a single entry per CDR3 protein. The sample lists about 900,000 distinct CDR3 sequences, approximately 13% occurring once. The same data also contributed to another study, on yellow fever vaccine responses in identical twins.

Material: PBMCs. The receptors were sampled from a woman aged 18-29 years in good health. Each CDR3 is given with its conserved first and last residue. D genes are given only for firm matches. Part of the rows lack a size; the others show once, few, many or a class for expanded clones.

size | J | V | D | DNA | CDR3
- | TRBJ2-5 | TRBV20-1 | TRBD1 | TGCAGTGCGAGCGAGCAGGGGGCGGGAAGAGAGACCCAGTACTTC | CSASEQGAGRETQYF
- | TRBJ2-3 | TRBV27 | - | TGTGCCAGCAGTTTAATAGGCCCGGAGGCAGATACGCAGTATTTT | CASSLIGPEADTQYF
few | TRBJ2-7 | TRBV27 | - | TGTGCCAGCAGTTTATATCCGGGGCCAAGCTACGAGCAGTACTTC | CASSLYPGPSYEQYF
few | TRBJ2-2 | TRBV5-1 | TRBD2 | TGCGCCAGCAGCGCGGGACTAGCGGGAGTCACCACCGGGGAGCTGTTTTTT | CASSAGLAGVTTGELFF
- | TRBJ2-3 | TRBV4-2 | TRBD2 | TGTGCCAGCAGCCTCAAATCTAGCGGGGGGGCGGATACGCAGTATTTT | CASSLKSSGGADTQYF
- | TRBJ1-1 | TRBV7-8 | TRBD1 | TGTGCCAGCAGCTTAGTGAGACAGGGACCTAAGATCACTGAAGCTTTCTTT | CASSLVRQGPKITEAFF
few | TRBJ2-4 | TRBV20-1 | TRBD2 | TGCAGTGCAATCCCGGGACAGGGGGGACTAGCGGGAGGGCCCGACATTCAGTACTTC | CSAIPGQGGLAGGPDIQYF
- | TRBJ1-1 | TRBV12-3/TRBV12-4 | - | TGTGCCAGCAGTTTAGGGGTCTTAGGGAACACTGAAGCTTTCTTT | CASSLGVLGNTEAFF
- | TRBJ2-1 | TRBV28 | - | TGTGCCAGCAGTTTACAGCTGGGCCAGAATGAGCAGTTCTTC | CASSLQLGQNEQFF
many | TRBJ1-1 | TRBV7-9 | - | TGTGCCAGCAGCTTAGTCGAAGCTTTCTTT | CASSLVEAFF
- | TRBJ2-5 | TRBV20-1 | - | TGCAGTGCTAGTCTCCAGAATCAAGAGACCCAGTACTTC | CSASLQNQETQYF
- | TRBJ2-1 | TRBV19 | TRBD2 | TGTGCCAGTAGTATCGAAGCTAGCGGGAGGCCGGGGAATGAGCAGTTCTTC | CASSIEASGRPGNEQFF
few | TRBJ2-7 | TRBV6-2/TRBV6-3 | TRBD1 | TGTGCCAGCAGTCGCCCGACAGGGGCCCCCTCCTACGAGCAGTACTTC | CASSRPTGAPSYEQYF
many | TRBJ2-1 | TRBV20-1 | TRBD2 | TGCAGTGCTAGACAACTAGCGGGGTACAATGAGCAGTTCTTC | CSARQLAGYNEQFF
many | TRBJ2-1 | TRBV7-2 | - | TGTGCCAGCAGCTTAGCGTGGACCCTTAACAATGAGCAGTTCTTC | CASSLAWTLNNEQFF
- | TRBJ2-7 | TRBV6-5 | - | TGTGCCAGCAGTTACTCGGTAGGGGGGGGCTACGAGCAGTACTTC | CASSYSVGGGYEQYF
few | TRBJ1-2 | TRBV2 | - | TGTGCCAGCAGTGAAATACGGACTCAGGGCTACACCTTC | CASSEIRTQGYTF
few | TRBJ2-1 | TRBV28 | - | TGTGCCACCATGGGGTCTCTCGATGAGCAGTTCTTC | CATMGSLDEQFF
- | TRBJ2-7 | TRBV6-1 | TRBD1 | TGTGCCAGCAGTGATGTGGACAGGGGGCGCGAGCAGTACTTC | CASSDVDRGREQYF
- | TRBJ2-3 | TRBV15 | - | TGTGCCACCAGCAGAGAGGGGGGCAGGCCCAGCACAGATACGCAGTATTTT | CATSREGGRPSTDTQYF
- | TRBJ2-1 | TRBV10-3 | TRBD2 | TGTGCCATCAGTGACCTAGCGGGAGGGCCAGTTCACAATGAGCAGTTCTTC | CAISDLAGGPVHNEQFF
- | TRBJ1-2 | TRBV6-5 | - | TGTGCCAGCAGTTACTCGAGACAGAACGATGGCTACACCTTC | CASSYSRQNDGYTF
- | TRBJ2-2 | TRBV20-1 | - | TGCAGTGCTAGAGATCCCCTGGGCTACAAACCCGGGGAGCTGTTTTTT | CSARDPLGYKPGELFF
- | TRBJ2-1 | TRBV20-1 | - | TGCAGTGCTAGCGGGACGGGCAATGAGCAGTTCTTC | CSASGTGNEQFF
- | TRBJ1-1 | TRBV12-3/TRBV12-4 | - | TGTGCCAGCAGTTCCTTAGGAAGGAACACTGAAGCTTTCTTT | CASSSLGRNTEAFF
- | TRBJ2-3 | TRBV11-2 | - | TGTGCCAGCAGCTTAGTACAGGGTCGCGTAGGAGATACGCAGTATTTT | CASSLVQGRVGDTQYF
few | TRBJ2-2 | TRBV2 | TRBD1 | TGTGCCAGCAGTGGAGACGGGACAGCTACCGGGGAGCTGTTTTTT | CASSGDGTATGELFF
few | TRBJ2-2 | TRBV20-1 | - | TGCAGTGCTAACGGGGTCGGGGAGCTGTTTTTT | CSANGVGELFF
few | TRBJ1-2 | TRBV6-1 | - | TGTGCCAGCAGTGAGGAGATGAACTATGGCTACACCTTC | CASSEEMNYGYTF
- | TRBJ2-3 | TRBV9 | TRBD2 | TGTGCCAGCAGCAGGGCGGGAGTACTGGATACGCAGTATTTT | CASSRAGVLDTQYF
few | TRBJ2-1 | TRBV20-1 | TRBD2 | TGCAGTGCCAGAAAGAGGGGACTAGCGGGAGAAAATGAGCAGTTCTTC | CSARKRGLAGENEQFF
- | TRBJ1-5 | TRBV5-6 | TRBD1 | TGTGCCAGCAGCTCCAATACAGGGGTTTATCAGCCCCAGCATTTT | CASSSNTGVYQPQHF
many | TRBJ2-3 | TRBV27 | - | TGTGCCAGCAGTTTATTGGAGTCCCTCACAGATACGCAGTATTTT | CASSLLESLTDTQYF
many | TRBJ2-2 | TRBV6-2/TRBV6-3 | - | TGTGCCAGCAGTCCGCGAGTCCATTCCGGGGCCGGGGAGCTGTTTTTT | CASSPRVHSGAGELFF
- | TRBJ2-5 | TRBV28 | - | TGTGCCAGCAGTTTCGCCGGGGACGAACGTCTGGAGACCCAGTACTTC | CASSFAGDERLETQYF
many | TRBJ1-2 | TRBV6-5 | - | TGTGCCAGCAGTTACTCCCAGGGTTATGGCTACACCTTC | CASSYSQGYGYTF
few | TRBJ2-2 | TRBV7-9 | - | TGTGCCAGCAACAGAAGGGACACCGGGGAGCTGTTTTTT | CASNRRDTGELFF
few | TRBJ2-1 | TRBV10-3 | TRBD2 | TGTGCCATCAGTGATCTCTGGGGACTAGAGGCGGATGAGCAGTTCTTC | CAISDLWGLEADEQFF
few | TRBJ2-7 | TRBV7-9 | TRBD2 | TGTGCCAGCAGTACGCGGGAGACTCAAGAGCAGTACTTC | CASSTRETQEQYF
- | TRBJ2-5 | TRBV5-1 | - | TGCGCCAGCAGCTTCTTAAGGACGGAGGGCGAGACCCAGTACTTC | CASSFLRTEGETQYF
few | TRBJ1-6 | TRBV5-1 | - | TGCGCCAGCAGCTTGACTGGGGACCTTGTCAATTCACCCCTCCACTTT | CASSLTGDLVNSPLHF
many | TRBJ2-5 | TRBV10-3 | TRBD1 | TGTGCCATCAGCGGGGGACAGGGGGCTAAGACCCAGTACTTC | CAISGGQGAKTQYF
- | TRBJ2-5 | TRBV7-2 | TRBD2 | TGTGCCAGCAGCTTAGCACTCCTAGCGGGGAAAGAGACCCAGTACTTC | CASSLALLAGKETQYF
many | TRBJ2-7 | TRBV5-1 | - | TGCGCCAGCGGGACCGACTCCTACGAGCAGTACTTC | CASGTDSYEQYF
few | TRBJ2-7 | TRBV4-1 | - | TGCGCCAGCAGCCAAGATACTAGCACCGAGCAGTACTTC | CASSQDTSTEQYF
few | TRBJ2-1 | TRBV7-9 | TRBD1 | TGTGCCAGCAGCTCGAAAGGGGGCCTTGCCTACAATGAGCAGTTCTTC | CASSSKGGLAYNEQFF
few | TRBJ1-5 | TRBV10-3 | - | TGTGCCATCAGTGAGGAGGGCGCACGAGATCAGCCCCAGCATTTT | CAISEEGARDQPQHF